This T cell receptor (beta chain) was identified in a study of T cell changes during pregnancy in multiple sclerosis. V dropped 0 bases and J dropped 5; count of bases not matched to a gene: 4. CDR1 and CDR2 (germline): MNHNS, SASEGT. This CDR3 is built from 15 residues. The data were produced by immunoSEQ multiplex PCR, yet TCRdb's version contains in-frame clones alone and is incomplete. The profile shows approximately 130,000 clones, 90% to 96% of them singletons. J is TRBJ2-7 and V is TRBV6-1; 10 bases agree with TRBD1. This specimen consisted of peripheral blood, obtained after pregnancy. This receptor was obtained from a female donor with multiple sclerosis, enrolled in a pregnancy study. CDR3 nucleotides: TGTGCCAGCAGTGAAGCGACAGGGGGCTGGAACGAGCAGTACTTC. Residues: CASSEATGGWNEQYF.